The 12 T cell receptor beta chains in this list originate from one sample, sequenced in a study of T cells in tuberculosis. Sequencing was performed with immunoSEQ multiplex PCR; in TCRdb, only in-frame clones are kept and a portion is missing. Seen here are fewer than 55,000 clones, nearly 95% observed once, and the top ten hold approximately 7.6%. Sequences were obtained from PBMCs. These receptor sequences come from a donor aged 10-29 years with latent tuberculosis or without tuberculosis infection.

This chain uses TRBV30 with TRBJ1-5; D perhaps matches TRBD1 (6 bases). V shed 3 bases and J shed 4 bases, with 13 bases lying between them. The CDR3 loop spans 14 amino acids. Germline CDR1 and CDR2: GTSNPN and SVGIG (reference sequence). The CDR3 nucleotides are TGTGCCTGGAGGGCAGGGGTTGGTAATCAGCCCCAGCATTTT. It encodes CAWRAGVGNQPQHF.

This chain joins TRBV5-1 and TRBJ2-7, with D tentatively TRBD2 (6 bases). The ends were cut back, 5 bases at V and 0 bases at J, with 12 bases in the middle. This CDR3 has 14 amino acids. From germline, CDR1 is SGHRS and CDR2 YFSETQ. The CDR3 reads CASSLAVSSYEQYF. The CDR3 DNA reads TGCGCCAGCAGTTTAGCGGTAAGCTCCTACGAGCAGTACTTC. The full variable domain, its missing parts supplied by reference TRBV5-1 and TRBJ2-7, is KAGVTQTPRYLIKTRGQQVTLSCSPISGHRSVSWYQQTPGQGLQFLFEYFSETQRNKGNFPGRFSGRQFSNSRSEMNVSTLELGDSALYLCASSLAVSSYEQYFGPGTRLTVT.

CDR3 loop: CASSEQGIGLETQYF. The CDR3, as DNA: TGTGCCAGCAGCGAACAGGGAATCGGCCTTGAGACCCAGTACTTC. This chain joins TRBV2 and TRBJ2-5; tentative D call: TRBD1 (6 bases). Germline V gene lookup returns CDR1 SNHLY and CDR2 FYNNEI. Trimming removed 6 bases from V and 5 bases from J, with 19 bases in between. This CDR3 has 15 residues.

The chain links TRBV19 to TRBJ2-5; D may be TRBD2 (5 bases). Trimming pared 4 bases from V and 2 bases from J, leaving 11 bases between. CDR3 size: 14 residues. Germline lookup yields CDR1 LNHDA and CDR2 SQIVND (reference sequence). CDR3 sequence reads: CASSTWERQETQYF. The CDR3 DNA is TGTGCCAGTAGTACCTGGGAGCGGCAAGAGACCCAGTACTTC.

V gene TRBV27 combines with J gene TRBJ2-7; D is ambiguous. Looked up from germline, CDR1 is MNHEY and CDR2 is SMNVEV (reference sequence). V lost 9 bases and J lost 2, with 14 bases in between. This CDR3 has 13 amino acids. This CDR3 reads CASGTTRTYEQYF. In nucleotides, the CDR3 is TGTGCCAGTGGAACGACGAGGACCTACGAGCAGTACTTC.

The chain joins TRBV30 to TRBJ1-2, with no clear D. The germline V and J ends were trimmed by 2 bases and 1 base, with 5 bases remaining between them. Germline-derived CDR1 and CDR2 are GTSNPN and SVGIG (reference sequence). This CDR3 is built from 12 residues. CDR3 bases: TGTGCCTGGAGTCGGGATAACTATGGCTACACCTTC. This gives the protein CAWSRDNYGYTF.

This chain links TRBV7-2 with TRBJ2-5; 10 positions agree with TRBD1. The CDR3 is 16 residues long. Looked up from germline, CDR1 is SGHTA and CDR2 is FQGNSA. The trim removed 3 bases at V and 4 bases at J, leaving 8 bases unmatched. The DNA of the CDR3 is TGTGCCAGCAGCTTCCTTGGGACAGGGGCAAGAGAGACCCAGTACTTC. This sequence encodes CASSFLGTGARETQYF.

The V call is TRBV15, the J call TRBJ2-1; D possibly corresponds to TRBD2 (5 bases). Trimming shortened V by 5 bases and J by 12 bases, and 23 bases separated the two germline ends. CDR3 length: 15 residues. Germline assignment: CDR1 LNHNV and CDR2 YYDKDF (reference sequence). The CDR3 nucleotides read TGTGCCACCAGCGGCTTCCGAGGGCCCGGTATGTGGCAGTTCTTC. Its protein is CATSGFRGPGMWQFF.

The V and J genes are TRBV9 and TRBJ1-1; tentatively, D is TRBD1 (6 bases). Germline V gene sequence: CDR1 SGDLS, CDR2 YYNGEE. This CDR3 region has 16 residues. V was shortened by 0 bases and J by 7 bases, with 19 bases between the two germline ends. For the CDR3, the DNA is TGTGCCAGCAGCGTAGGTCCACAGGGCCTACCTGGTGAAGCTTTCTTT. It is translated as CASSVGPQGLPGEAFF.

The rearrangement joins TRBV5-4 to TRBJ2-1, with a weak D call TRBD1 (6 bases). CDR1 SGHNT and CDR2 YYREEE come from the germline V gene (reference sequence). This CDR3 has 15 amino acids. Trimming removed 2 bases at V and 7 bases at J, with 16 bases between. CDR3 sequence: CASSFVFGQGNEQFF. DNA of the CDR3: TGTGCCAGCAGCTTCGTGTTTGGGCAGGGGAATGAGCAGTTCTTC.

This clone was seen only a few times. For the CDR3, the DNA is TGTGCCAGCAGCCTTAGGGGGGGGCCGTTTCCCTACGAGCAGTACTTC. Translated: CASSLRGGPFPYEQYF. J is TRBJ2-7 and V is TRBV7-6; D may be TRBD2 (7 bases). Germline V gene data show CDR1 as SGHVS and CDR2 as FNYEAQ. V lost 5 bases to trimming and J lost 2 bases, with 19 bases between them. The CDR3 sequence is 16 residues long.

The rearrangement uses TRBV5-4 and TRBJ2-3; 10 nucleotides agree with TRBD2. Germline CDR1 SGHNT, CDR2 YYREEE (reference sequence). This CDR3 has 18 residues. With 3 bases clipped from V and 0 bases from J, the junction kept 10 bases outside the gene matches. CDR3 DNA: TGTGCCAGCAGCTCGGAAATTGGACTAGCGGCTAGCACAGATACGCAGTATTTT. Protein: CASSSEIGLAASTDTQYF.